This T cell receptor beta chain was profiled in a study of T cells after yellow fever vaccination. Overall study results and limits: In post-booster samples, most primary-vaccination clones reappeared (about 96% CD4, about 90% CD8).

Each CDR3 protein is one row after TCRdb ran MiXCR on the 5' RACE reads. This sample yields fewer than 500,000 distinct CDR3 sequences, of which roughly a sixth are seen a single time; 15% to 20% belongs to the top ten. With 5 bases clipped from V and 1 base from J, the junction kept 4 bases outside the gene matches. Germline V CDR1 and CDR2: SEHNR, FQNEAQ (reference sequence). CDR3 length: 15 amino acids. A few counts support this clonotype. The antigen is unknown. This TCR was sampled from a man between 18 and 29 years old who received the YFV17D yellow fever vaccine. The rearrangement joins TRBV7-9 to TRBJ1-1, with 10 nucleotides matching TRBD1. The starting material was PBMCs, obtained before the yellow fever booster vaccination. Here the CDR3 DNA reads TGTGCCAGCAGCCCCCGGGACAGGGGGAACACTGAAGCTTTCTTT. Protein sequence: CASSPRDRGNTEAFF. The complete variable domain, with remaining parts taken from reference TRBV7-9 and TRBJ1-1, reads DTGVSQNPRHKITKRGQNVTFRCDPISEHNRLYWYRQTLGQGPEFLTYFQNEAQLEKSRLLSDRFSAERPKGSFSTLEIQRTEQGDSAMYLCASSPRDRGNTEAFFGQGTRLTVV.